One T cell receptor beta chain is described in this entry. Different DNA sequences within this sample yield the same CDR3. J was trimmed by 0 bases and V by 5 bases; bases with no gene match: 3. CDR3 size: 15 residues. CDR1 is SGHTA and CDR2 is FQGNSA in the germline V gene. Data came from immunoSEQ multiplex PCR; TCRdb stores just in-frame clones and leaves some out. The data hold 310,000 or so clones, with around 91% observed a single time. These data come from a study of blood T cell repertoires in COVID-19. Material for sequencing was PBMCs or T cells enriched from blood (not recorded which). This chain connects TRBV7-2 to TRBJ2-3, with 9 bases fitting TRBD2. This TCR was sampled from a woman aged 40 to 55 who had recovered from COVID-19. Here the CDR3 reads CASSPGLASTDTQYF. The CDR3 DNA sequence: TGTGCCAGCAGCCCGGGACTAGCTAGCACAGATACGCAGTATTTT.